This T cell receptor (beta chain) was sequenced in a study of T cell responses to AZD1222 COVID-19 vaccine. Points on this clone: What it binds is not known.

The table came from immunoSEQ multiplex PCR; TCRdb's copy has only in-frame clones and leaves some out. The sample lists 120,000 or so clones; approximately 90% were seen once. General observations from the study: In all cases, repertoires were sampled only after the peak T cell response.

The sequence was collected from an adult who received the MenACWY meningococcal vaccine as a control. Sequencing was performed on peripheral blood, taken 28 days after the second dose of the MenACWY control vaccine.

Written as DNA, the CDR3 is TGTGCCAGCAGCGTAGTGGGCGGGGGTAGCACAGATACGCAGTATTTT. Amino acid sequence: CASSVVGGGSTDTQYF. The chain recombines TRBV9 with TRBJ2-3, with TRBD2 matching 7 bases. Germline V gene lookup returns CDR1 SGDLS and CDR2 YYNGEE. This CDR3 comprises 16 residues. The J segment lost 0 bases and the V segment lost 0 bases, leaving 4 bases of the junction unmatched.